One T cell receptor beta chain is described in this entry. This sample is part of a study of blood T cell repertoires in COVID-19. Study in general: There were acute and convalescent COVID-19 samples, and they came from the United States, Italy and Spain. T cells, B-cell-depleted T cells, or PBMCs supplied cDNA or gDNA.

In the authors' workflow: Estimates of nucleated cell counts were drawn from the amplification of reference gene primers. The data were produced by immunoSEQ multiplex PCR, yet TCRdb's version contains in-frame clones alone and is incomplete. V, J and clone size are taken as reported in that table, and D and trimming were inferred from the DNA itself. The sample consists of around 240,000 clones, around 83% of them appearing once. Trimming left V 4 bases short and J 1 base short, with 13 bases between. Per germline, CDR1 SGHDN and CDR2 FVKESK. This CDR3 is 15 amino acids long. The receptor was isolated from a woman aged 50 to 60 with acute or convalescent COVID-19. The chain has TRBV14 and TRBJ1-1; TRBD1 might be the D (5 bases). Material for sequencing was peripheral blood. The CDR3 nucleotides read TGTGCCAGCAGCCGATGGGGGGAGGCGAACACTGAAGCTTTCTTT. It is translated as CASSRWGEANTEAFF.